The 29 T cell receptor beta chains reported below all come from one sample, sequenced in a study of blood T cell repertoires in COVID-19. Libraries were prepared by immunoSEQ multiplex PCR; TCRdb keeps only in-frame clonotypes and omits some of them. The repertoire holds more than 200,000 clones, with around 82% as singletons. Sequences were obtained from peripheral blood. These receptors were collected from an elderly woman with active or convalescent COVID-19.

This chain joins TRBV19 and TRBJ1-2; D may be TRBD1 (6 bases). Trimming shortened V by 5 bases and J by 7 bases, and 17 bases separated the two germline ends. There are 14 residues in the CDR3. The germline CDR1 and CDR2 sequences are LNHDA and SQIVND (reference sequence). CDR3 in DNA: TGTGCCAGTAGTCCTTCGAGATCAGGGGCTGGCTACACCTTC. This codes for CASSPSRSGAGYTF.

The rearrangement joins TRBV28 to TRBJ1-2, with TRBD1 identical over 8 bases. The CDR3 is made up of 17 amino acids. Germline CDR1 MDHEN, CDR2 SYDVKM. The ends lost 6 bases at V and 5 bases at J; junction bases unmatched: 17. The CDR3 DNA is TGTGCCAGCAGCTCCCCCGGGGACAGGAGGGGGGAATATGGCTACACCTTC. This encodes CASSSPGDRRGEYGYTF.

This chain links TRBV24-1 with TRBJ1-2; TRBD1 is a possible D gene (5 bases). The CDR3 extends over 13 amino acids. Germline values: CDR1 KGHDR, CDR2 SFDVKD. Trimming left V 1 base short and J 7 bases short, with 9 bases between. CDR3 DNA sequence: TGTGCCACCAGTGATTTAGGCAGGGCTGGCTACACCTTC. Translation gives CATSDLGRAGYTF.

This clone was recorded a few times. The rearrangement links TRBV7-8 to TRBJ1-1, with TRBD1 identical over 7 bases. Germline assignment: CDR1 SGHVS and CDR2 FQNEAQ. V lost 6 bases and J lost 5; bases outside the gene matches: 9. The CDR3 runs to 14 residues. The CDR3 region has the DNA TGTGCCAGCAGGCAGACCTCAGGGGGTACTGAAGCTTTCTTT. Its translation: CASRQTSGGTEAFF.

The V and J genes are TRBV29-1 and TRBJ1-2; D unresolved. V was cut by 1 base and J by 6 bases, with 6 bases left in between. There are 11 residues in the CDR3. Germline-derived CDR1 and CDR2 are SQVTM and ANQGSEA. As DNA, the CDR3 is TGCAGCGTTGAAGCCCCGGATGGCTACACCTTC. It specifies CSVEAPDGYTF.

This rearrangement joins TRBV7-9 to TRBJ2-2; 14 positions agree with TRBD2. From germline, CDR1 is SEHNR and CDR2 FQNEAQ (reference sequence). This CDR3 has 15 amino acids. V was pared by 8 bases and J by 7 bases, with 6 bases of the junction left unmatched. CDR3 in amino acids: CASLGLAGEGGELFF. In nucleotides, the CDR3 is TGTGCCAGCCTGGGACTAGCGGGAGAGGGCGGGGAGCTGTTTTTT.

A few counts support this clone. The chain is built from TRBV6-6 and TRBJ1-5; no clear D. V shed 4 bases and J shed 5 bases, with 9 bases lying between them. There are 13 residues in the CDR3. Germline-derived CDR1 and CDR2 are MNHNY and SVGAGI (reference sequence). CDR3 amino acids: CASSFQTDQPQHF. CDR3 nucleotides: TGTGCCAGCAGTTTCCAGACTGATCAGCCCCAGCATTTT.

This clone was seen a single time. This chain joins TRBV9 and TRBJ1-1; D is ambiguous. Trimming removed 4 bases from V and 4 bases from J, with 8 bases in between. The germline gives CDR1 SGDLS, CDR2 YYNGEE. This CDR3 has 12 amino acids. CDR3 region: CASSPEVTEAFF. In DNA, the CDR3 is TGTGCCAGCAGCCCCGAGGTCACTGAAGCTTTCTTT.

The chain carries TRBV29-1 and TRBJ2-5, with 8 bases aligning to TRBD1. CDR1 is SQVTM and CDR2 is ANQGSEA in the germline V gene. The CDR3 loop spans 13 amino acids. J gave up 4 bases and V 7 bases, and 8 bases lay outside the gene matches. CDR3 nucleotide sequence: TGCAGCGCCGAGAACAGGGGGTTAGAGACCCAGTACTTC. Protein product: CSAENRGLETQYF.

This clone was seen a few times. V is TRBV11-2 and J is TRBJ2-2, with a tentative D call TRBD2 (5 bases). CDR1 and CDR2 (germline): SGHAT, FQNNGV. This CDR3 region has 14 residues. Trimming removed 5 bases from V and 1 base from J, with 8 bases in between. The CDR3 DNA reads TGTGCCAGCAGCAGGACTCTGAACACCGGGGAGCTGTTTTTT. Its translation: CASSRTLNTGELFF.

The V call is TRBV3-1 (or the pseudogene TRBV3-2), the J call TRBJ1-4; weak D call: TRBD1 (6 bases). CDR3 length: 16 residues. V was cut by 4 bases and J by 7 bases, with 19 bases left in between. Germline CDR1 LGHDT, CDR2 YNNKEL (reference sequence). The CDR3 bases are TGTGCCAGCAGCCGAAAACAGGGTTCGCTGGGTGAAAAACTGTTTTTT. This encodes CASSRKQGSLGEKLFF.

A remark on this clone: The same CDR3 also results from other DNA sequences found in this sample. V usage is TRBV5-1 and J usage is TRBJ2-1; 12 bases are shared with TRBD1. Germline values: CDR1 SGHRS, CDR2 YFSETQ. The J segment lost 9 bases and the V segment lost 3 bases, leaving 4 bases of the junction unmatched. There are 14 residues in the CDR3. This CDR3 reads CASSSGQGAGEQFF. DNA for the CDR3: TGCGCCAGCAGCTCGGGACAGGGGGCGGGTGAGCAGTTCTTC.

The chain is built from TRBV1 and TRBJ2-7; the table's D call, TRBD2, was not checked against the DNA. TRBV1 is termed a pseudogene. CDR3 length: 15 residues. For the CDR3, the DNA is TGCACCAGCAGCCAAACTAGCGGGGGGACCTACGAGCAGTACTTC. Translating it yields CTSSQTSGGTYEQYF.

This clone was counted once. The genes are TRBV6-1 and TRBJ1-6, with D possibly being TRBD1 (6 bases). Trimming cost V 3 bases and J 7 bases, with 13 bases left between them. This CDR3 has 15 amino acids. Germline V gene lookup returns CDR1 MNHNS and CDR2 SASEGT. CDR3 in DNA: TGTGCCAGCAGTGATTCTGCAGGGGTAAATTCACCCCTCCACTTT. It codes for CASSDSAGVNSPLHF.

J is TRBJ2-1 and V is TRBV19; TRBD2 agrees at 8 bases. The CDR3 has 19 residues. Germline V CDR1 and CDR2: LNHDA, SQIVND (reference sequence). J lost 3 bases, V lost 6 bases, and 19 bases had no gene match. The CDR3 nucleotides are TGTGCCAGTAGCCCAACCATCCCTGGACTAGCTGGAGACTACAATGAGCAGTTCTTC. This translates into CASSPTIPGLAGDYNEQFF.

The chain links TRBV6-2 or TRBV6-3 to TRBJ2-1; TRBD2 matches at 9 bases. There are 15 residues in the CDR3. The V and J ends lost 2 bases and 6 bases, in that order; junction bases with no gene match: 5. Per germline, CDR1 MNHEY and CDR2 SVGEGT. The CDR3 DNA reads as TGTGCCAGCAGTTACCGGGCTAGCGGGATCAATGAGCAGTTCTTC. As protein: CASSYRASGINEQFF.

This clone came up once. The chain carries TRBV3-1 (or the pseudogene TRBV3-2) and TRBJ1-2, with TRBD1 matching over 8 bases. CDR1 is LGHDT, CDR2 YNNKEL, per germline (reference sequence). V was pared by 2 bases and J by 7 bases, with 3 bases of the junction left unmatched. This CDR3 has 13 residues. This CDR3 is CASSQQQGGGYTF. The DNA for the CDR3 is TGTGCCAGCAGCCAACAACAGGGGGGTGGCTACACCTTC.

The chain recombines TRBV28 with TRBJ1-1; 7 nucleotides align to TRBD1. This CDR3 spans 12 amino acids. The V gene's germline CDR1 is MDHEN and CDR2 SYDVKM. The ends lost 3 bases at V and 8 bases at J; junction bases unmatched: 3. The CDR3 here is CASSFLGGEAFF. CDR3 in DNA: TGTGCCAGCAGTTTCTTAGGGGGCGAAGCTTTCTTT. Together with reference TRBV28 and TRBJ1-1, the CDR3 gives the full variable domain: DVKVTQSSRYLVKRTGEKVFLECVQDMDHENMFWYRQDPGLGLRLIYFSYDVKMKEKGDIPEGYSVSREKKERFSLILESASTNQTSMYLCASSFLGGEAFFGQGTRLTVV.

This clone appeared many times. The chain employs TRBV30 and TRBJ1-1; the D gene is possibly TRBD1 (6 bases). The CDR3 extends over 16 amino acids. V was shortened by 4 bases and J by 4 bases, with 22 bases between the two germline ends. Germline V gene lookup returns CDR1 GTSNPN and CDR2 SVGIG (reference sequence). CDR3 residues: CAWKERGFNFITEAFF. The CDR3 DNA reads as TGTGCCTGGAAAGAAAGGGGGTTTAATTTCATCACTGAAGCTTTCTTT.

The CDR3 DNA reads TGTGCCACCAGCAGTACAGGGAGGGGTGGCAATCAGCCCCAGCATTTT. This gives the protein CATSSTGRGGNQPQHF. The chain couples TRBV15 to TRBJ1-5; a weak D match, TRBD1 (6 bases). The ends were cut back, 3 bases at V and 2 bases at J, with 14 bases in the middle. The CDR3 length is 16 residues. CDR1 LNHNV and CDR2 YYDKDF come from the germline V gene (reference sequence).

The table lists this clone with a count of one. J is TRBJ1-3 and V is TRBV5-1, with unresolved D. Per the germline V gene, CDR1 is SGHRS and CDR2 is YFSETQ. Trimming took 4 bases from V and 2 from J, leaving 7 bases between them. The CDR3 sequence is 13 residues long. The CDR3 region is CASSPAAGNTIYF. CDR3 bases: TGCGCCAGCAGCCCAGCGGCTGGAAACACCATATATTTT.

This chain connects TRBV27 to TRBJ1-5; D possibly corresponds to TRBD1 (6 bases). CDR1 and CDR2 from the germline V gene are MNHEY and SMNVEV (reference sequence). The V end was cut by 2 bases, the J end by 5 bases, with 10 bases between. The CDR3 spans 14 residues. The CDR3 protein is CASSLKAGDQPQHF. The CDR3, as DNA: TGTGCCAGCAGTTTAAAGGCAGGGGATCAGCCCCAGCATTTT.

This chain joins TRBV3-1 (or the pseudogene TRBV3-2) and TRBJ2-3; 11 positions match TRBD1. The V segment lost 4 bases and the J segment 5 bases; nucleotides outside the gene matches: 8. Per the germline V gene, CDR1 is LGHDT and CDR2 is YNNKEL (reference sequence). The CDR3 has 16 residues. The CDR3 sequence is CASSPMGTGGQDTQYF. The CDR3 nucleotides are TGTGCCAGCAGCCCAATGGGGACAGGGGGACAAGATACGCAGTATTTT.

V and J are TRBV19 and TRBJ2-3, with 11 bases matching TRBD2. CDR1 and CDR2 (germline): LNHDA, SQIVND (reference sequence). V was pared by 7 bases and J by 4 bases, with 4 bases of the junction left unmatched. The CDR3 totals 14 residues. The CDR3 sequence is CASNSGRVADTQYF. The CDR3 coding sequence is TGTGCCAGTAATAGCGGGAGGGTTGCAGATACGCAGTATTTT.

The V and J genes are TRBV10-1 and TRBJ2-2; the D gene is possibly TRBD2 (6 bases). The CDR3 totals 16 residues. The germline V and J ends were trimmed by 3 bases and 4 bases, with 15 bases remaining between them. In germline, CDR1 is WNHNN, CDR2 SYGVQD (reference sequence). The CDR3 coding sequence is TGCGCCAGCAGTGATCTCGGGGGTGGTGGCACCGGGGAGCTGTTTTTT. Translation: CASSDLGGGGTGELFF.

This clone was observed a single time. The rearrangement joins TRBV7-9 to TRBJ2-1, with 8 nucleotides matching TRBD1. The CDR3 consists of 14 residues. J gave up 4 bases and V 2 bases, and 1 base lay outside the gene matches. CDR1 and CDR2 (germline): SEHNR, FQNEAQ (reference sequence). CDR3: CASSLTGGYNEQFF. As DNA, the CDR3 is TGTGCCAGCAGCTTAACAGGGGGTTACAATGAGCAGTTCTTC.

This chain links TRBV24-1 with TRBJ2-2, with a possible D match to TRBD2 (6 bases). With 2 bases removed from V and 1 base from J, the gap between germline ends came to 10 bases. The CDR3 length is 16 residues. Germline V CDR1 and CDR2: KGHDR, SFDVKD. CDR3 region: CATSDSRRGNTGELFF. Here the CDR3 DNA reads TGTGCCACCAGTGATTCCCGGAGGGGGAACACCGGGGAGCTGTTTTTT.

In this sample, this clone turned up once. The CDR3: CAIEASGGSTDTQYF. The CDR3 nucleotides read TGTGCCATCGAGGCTAGCGGGGGGAGCACAGATACGCAGTATTTT. The gene calls are TRBV10-3 and TRBJ2-3; 11 bases agree with TRBD2. Trimming took 8 bases from V and 0 from J; bases not matched to a gene: 4. Germline V gene lookup returns CDR1 ENHRY and CDR2 SYGVKD. CDR3 length equals 15 residues.

The CDR3 is CASSKGTSGQETQYF. The DNA for the CDR3 is TGTGCCAGTAGCAAGGGGACTAGCGGTCAAGAGACCCAGTACTTC. This rearrangement joins TRBV19 to TRBJ2-5, with 11 positions matching TRBD2. This CDR3 spans 15 amino acids. Trimming at V came to 6 bases and at J to 2 bases, leaving 5 bases not matched to a gene. CDR1 and CDR2 (germline): LNHDA, SQIVND (reference sequence).